Shown below are 15 T cell receptor beta chains from a single sample sequenced in a study of T cell responses to AZD1222 COVID-19 vaccine (dated by TCRdb to 2020 to 2022). Interpreted using the paper, the time point label stands for: baseline before first vaccination. The library was built by means of the immunoSEQ multiplex PCR assay. The table comes from immuneACCESS by way of TCRdb, which keeps in-frame sequences with V and J called. Part of the clones is missing from these tables; in studies checked, under half for an unresolved V gene and the rest for unknown reasons. The sample yields fewer than 85,000 clones; around 87% were counted once. The ten largest clonotypes hold 30% to 40% of the sample. This specimen consisted of peripheral blood, obtained on day 0 of AZD1222 vaccination. Receptors originate from an adult in good health.

The chain couples TRBV2 to TRBJ1-6; D possibly corresponds to TRBD1 (6 bases). This CDR3 comprises 17 residues. Germline V gives CDR1 SNHLY, CDR2 FYNNEI. V lost 7 bases and J 9 bases, leaving 25 bases between the germline ends. The CDR3 DNA follows: TGTGCCAGCATCCCCCTGGGGGGGGACACCGATACTTCACCCCTCCACTTT. It specifies CASIPLGGDTDTSPLHF.

This clone was observed once. This sequence joins TRBV24-1 and TRBJ1-2, with D unclear. Per the germline V gene, CDR1 is KGHDR and CDR2 is SFDVKD. The germline V and J ends were trimmed by 1 base and 7 bases, with 24 bases remaining between them. This CDR3 spans 18 amino acids. CDR3 in amino acids: CATSDFRTHWLAGGGYTF. The DNA of the CDR3 is TGTGCCACCAGTGATTTCCGAACTCACTGGCTAGCGGGTGGTGGCTACACCTTC.

The V call is TRBV5-6, the J call TRBJ1-2; 11 bases map to TRBD1. V dropped 2 bases and J dropped 8; count of bases not matched to a gene: 14. Germline lookup yields CDR1 SGHDT and CDR2 YYEEEE. The CDR3 extends over 17 amino acids. For the CDR3, the DNA is TGTGCCAGCAGCTTTTTTCCCCCGGGACAGGGGGAGGAAGGCTACACCTTC. This gives the protein CASSFFPPGQGEEGYTF.

This chain connects TRBV24-1 to TRBJ2-1; 14 nucleotides match TRBD2. V lost 3 bases, J lost 7 bases, and 4 bases stayed unmatched. The CDR3 has 16 amino acids. Germline V gene data show CDR1 as KGHDR and CDR2 as SFDVKD. CDR3 sequence reads: CATSDLGTSGSNEQFF. CDR3 bases: TGTGCCACCAGTGATCTTGGGACTAGCGGGAGTAATGAGCAGTTCTTC.

In this sample, this clone turned up a few times. The rearrangement joins TRBV25-1 to TRBJ1-5; 7 nucleotides match TRBD1. CDR1 and CDR2 from the germline V gene are MGHDK and SYGVNS. The CDR3 contains 15 residues. Trimming took 10 bases from V and 4 from J; bases not matched to a gene: 13. The DNA of the CDR3 is TGTGCCATCGAAGTCACAGGGGTTTGGAATCAGCCCCAGCATTTT. Amino acid sequence: CAIEVTGVWNQPQHF.

The rearrangement links TRBV7-3 to TRBJ2-1; 9 bases fit TRBD2. The germline gives CDR1 SGHTA, CDR2 FQGTGA. V was clipped by 2 bases and J by 8 bases; unmatched bases: 7. CDR3 size: 15 residues. The CDR3 here is CASSLSGGRGDEQFF. CDR3 sequence (DNA): TGTGCCAGCAGCTTATCGGGCGGGAGGGGCGATGAGCAGTTCTTC.

V usage is TRBV20-1 and J usage is TRBJ1-5, with no clear D. Deletions cut 3 bases from V and 4 bases from J, with 7 bases between. Per the germline V gene, CDR1 is DFQATT and CDR2 is SNEGSKA (reference sequence). The CDR3 is 12 amino acids. CDR3 DNA sequence: TGCAGTGCTAGTTCGGGGAATCAGCCCCAGCATTTT. It is translated as CSASSGNQPQHF.

The CDR3 region has the DNA TGTGCCAGCAGTGAACGAGACAGGGTAAACACTGAAGCTTTCTTT. As protein: CASSERDRVNTEAFF. J is TRBJ1-1 and V is TRBV2; 7 nucleotides align to TRBD1. CDR1 SNHLY and CDR2 FYNNEI come from the germline V gene. The CDR3 loop spans 15 amino acids. V lost 2 bases and J lost 2; bases outside the gene matches: 5.

The J gene is TRBJ2-5, the V gene TRBV24-1; D is perhaps TRBD1 (6 bases). V lost 7 bases and J lost 5, with 16 bases in between. Germline V gives CDR1 KGHDR, CDR2 SFDVKD. CDR3 length: 14 amino acids. The CDR3, as DNA: TGTGCCACCAGCCCCGGGTCAGGGGTTGAGACCCAGTACTTC. Translation gives CATSPGSGVETQYF.

The CDR3 loop reads CASSPAAAFEKLFF. CDR3 nucleotide sequence: TGTGCCAGCAGCCCCGCAGCGGCCTTTGAAAAACTGTTTTTT. The chain carries TRBV7-2 and TRBJ1-4; no clear D. This CDR3 has 14 amino acids. V was trimmed by 5 bases and J by 7 bases, leaving 14 bases between them. CDR1 and CDR2 (germline): SGHTA, FQGNSA.

In this sample, this clone turned up once. The rearrangement joins TRBV24-1 to TRBJ2-1; the D gene is possibly TRBD2 (6 bases). This CDR3 comprises 14 residues. Looked up from germline, CDR1 is KGHDR and CDR2 is SFDVKD. V lost 7 bases to trimming and J lost 5 bases, with 14 bases between them. Here the CDR3 DNA reads TGTGCCACCAGCGTTAGTGGCGGGAACAATGAGCAGTTCTTC. This gives the protein CATSVSGGNNEQFF.

The chain carries TRBV7-9 and TRBJ2-1; TRBD2 agrees at 9 bases. The length of the CDR3 is 13 residues. Germline V gene sequence: CDR1 SEHNR, CDR2 FQNEAQ (reference sequence). The V segment lost 4 bases and the J segment 7 bases; nucleotides outside the gene matches: 2. CDR3 bases: TGTGCCAGCAGCTCAAGCGGGGGGAATGAGCAGTTCTTC. The encoded protein is CASSSSGGNEQFF. Full variable domain (outside the CDR3, taken from reference TRBV7-9 and TRBJ2-1): DTGVSQNPRHKITKRGQNVTFRCDPISEHNRLYWYRQTLGQGPEFLTYFQNEAQLEKSRLLSDRFSAERPKGSFSTLEIQRTEQGDSAMYLCASSSSGGNEQFFGPGTRLTVL.

The V gene is TRBV6-6, the J gene TRBJ2-2; 8 bases match TRBD2. V gave up 11 bases and J gave up 5 bases; unmatched junction bases: 16. Germline-derived CDR1 and CDR2 are MNHNY and SVGAGI (reference sequence). The CDR3 length is 16 residues. CDR3 DNA: TGTGCCTCCTGGGGAGGTGCGGGAGGTTGGACCGGGGAGCTGTTTTTT. It codes for CASWGGAGGWTGELFF.

This chain connects TRBV19 to TRBJ2-1; TRBD2 matches 13 bases. CDR1 is LNHDA, CDR2 SQIVND, per germline (reference sequence). The CDR3 extends over 15 amino acids. V was clipped by 6 bases and J by 5 bases; unmatched bases: 4. The CDR3 here is CASSWTSGRNNEQFF. Written as DNA, the CDR3 is TGTGCCAGTAGCTGGACTAGCGGGAGAAACAATGAGCAGTTCTTC. The whole variable domain, filled in from reference TRBV19 and TRBJ2-1, reads DGGITQSPKYLFRKEGQNVTLSCEQNLNHDAMYWYRQDPGQGLRLIYYSQIVNDFQKGDIAEGYSVSREKKESFPLTVTSAQKNPTAFYLCASSWTSGRNNEQFFGPGTRLTVL.

This rearrangement joins TRBV11-2 to TRBJ2-7; the D is unclear. Germline loops: CDR1 SGHAT, CDR2 FQNNGV. The CDR3 consists of 13 residues. V was cut by 3 bases and J by 0 bases, with 6 bases left in between. The CDR3 region has the DNA TGTGCCAGCAGCTTGGGCAGCTCCTACGAGCAGTACTTC. Translated: CASSLGSSYEQYF.